This TCR beta chain was retrieved from a study of CD8 T cells in ankylosing spondylitis. General study findings and limits: In ankylosing spondylitis blood, a motif of about eight highly homologous TCR beta variants appeared characteristic.

TCRdb reprocessed the 5' RACE reads with MiXCR, giving one entry per CDR3 protein. The top ten hold approximately 0.5% of the sample, which has 800,000 to 900,000 distinct CDR3 sequences, about 11% seen once. Trimming took off 2 bases at V and 3 bases at J, with 13 bases between the two ends. Germline lookup yields CDR1 DFQATT and CDR2 SNEGSKA (reference sequence). CDR3 length equals 14 residues. In this sample, this clonotype turned up a few times. Its antigen is not known. The specimen was blood, either unsorted or a sorted T cell fraction (not recorded which). This chain links TRBV20-1 with TRBJ1-1; D is perhaps TRBD1 (6 bases). The TCR originated in a male donor with ankylosing spondylitis. CDR3 loop: CSARSGAEYTEAFF. In DNA form, the CDR3 reads TGCAGTGCTAGATCGGGGGCGGAGTACACTGAAGCTTTCTTT.